A selection of T cell receptor beta chains follows, all from one sample in a study of blood T cell repertoires in COVID-19. TCRdb keeps only in-frame clones here, not all; method: immunoSEQ multiplex PCR. This table holds some 260,000 clones, roughly 90% found once. The sample was PBMCs or T cells enriched from blood (not recorded which). These TCRs come from a man in his forties or fifties who had recovered from COVID-19. Both conserved end residues are part of each CDR3. D genes are given only for firm matches.

v_gene	d_gene	j_gene	CDR3aa
TRBV2	TRBD1	TRBJ1-4	CASNGQGIEQLFF
TRBV19	NA	TRBJ1-6	CASSMGGSDSPLHF
TRBV3-1/TRBV3-2	NA	TRBJ1-2	CASSQDTTGTNYGYTF
TRBV7-3	NA	TRBJ2-6	CASSLNPVSSGANVLTF
TRBV7-3	NA	TRBJ1-6	CASRRQPDNSPLHF
TRBV4-1	TRBD2	TRBJ2-2	CASSQWILAGVTGELFF
TRBV6-5	NA	TRBJ1-2	CASSLPGPSSGGYTF
TRBV29-1	TRBD1	TRBJ1-1	CSVGGQGAGTNTEAFF
TRBV29-1	TRBD1	TRBJ1-4	CSAQTGGIEKLFF
TRBV7-9	NA	TRBJ1-1	CASSPAGYSSSSTEAFF
TRBV4-3	NA	TRBJ1-3	CASSQARGYGNTIYF
TRBV7-3	TRBD1	TRBJ2-7	CASSLIQGAHEQYF
TRBV28	TRBD1	TRBJ2-5	CASGDRSVETQYF
TRBV19	NA	TRBJ1-5	CASSIVGVGQGGYQPQHF
TRBV7-3	TRBD1	TRBJ1-5	CASSADRDQPQHF